This TCR beta chain was captured in a study of T cell responses to AZD1222 COVID-19 vaccine. Regarding this clone: Antigen unknown.

Study-wide points: Spike-wide vaccine-associated CD4 TCRs dominated at 160-218 and 743-854. White British people made up most donors, females outnumbered males, and clonal diversity was possibly underestimated.

The repertoire was sequenced with immunoSEQ multiplex PCR; TCRdb's copy has only in-frame clones and lacks some. The top ten hold approximately 4.4% of the sample, which has 100,000 to 150,000 clones, around 83% seen once. Germline-derived CDR1 and CDR2 are SGHDT and YYEEEE. Trimming removed 4 bases from V and 4 bases from J, with 16 bases in between. The CDR3 is 15 amino acids. The V gene is TRBV5-6, the J gene TRBJ2-3; D remains unclear. The sample consisted of peripheral blood, taken 28 days after the second AZD1222 dose. The clonotype comes from an adult who received the AZD1222 COVID-19 vaccine. CDR3 bases: TGTGCCAGCAGCAGTAACAAAGGGTTTGCAGATACGCAGTATTTT. This translates into CASSSNKGFADTQYF.